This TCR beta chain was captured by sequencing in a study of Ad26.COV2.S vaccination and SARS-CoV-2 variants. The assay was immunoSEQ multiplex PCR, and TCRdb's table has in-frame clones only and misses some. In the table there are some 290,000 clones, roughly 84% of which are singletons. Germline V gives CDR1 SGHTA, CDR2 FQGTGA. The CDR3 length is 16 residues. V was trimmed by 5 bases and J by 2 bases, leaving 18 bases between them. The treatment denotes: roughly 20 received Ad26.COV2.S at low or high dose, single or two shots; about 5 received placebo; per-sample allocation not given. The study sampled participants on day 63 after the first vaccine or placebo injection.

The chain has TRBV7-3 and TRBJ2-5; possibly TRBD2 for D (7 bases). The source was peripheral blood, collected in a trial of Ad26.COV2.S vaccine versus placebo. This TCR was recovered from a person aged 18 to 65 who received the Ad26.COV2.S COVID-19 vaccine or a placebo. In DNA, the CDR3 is TGTGCCAGCAGCAGAACAGGGAGGGGTCTACAAGAGACCCAGTACTTC. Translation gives CASSRTGRGLQETQYF. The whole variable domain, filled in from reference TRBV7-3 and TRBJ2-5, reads GAGVSQTPSNKVTEKGKYVELRCDPISGHTALYWYRQSLGQGPEFLIYFQGTGAADDSGLPNDRFFAVRPEGSVSTLKIQRTERGDSAVYLCASSRTGRGLQETQYFGPGTRLLVL.